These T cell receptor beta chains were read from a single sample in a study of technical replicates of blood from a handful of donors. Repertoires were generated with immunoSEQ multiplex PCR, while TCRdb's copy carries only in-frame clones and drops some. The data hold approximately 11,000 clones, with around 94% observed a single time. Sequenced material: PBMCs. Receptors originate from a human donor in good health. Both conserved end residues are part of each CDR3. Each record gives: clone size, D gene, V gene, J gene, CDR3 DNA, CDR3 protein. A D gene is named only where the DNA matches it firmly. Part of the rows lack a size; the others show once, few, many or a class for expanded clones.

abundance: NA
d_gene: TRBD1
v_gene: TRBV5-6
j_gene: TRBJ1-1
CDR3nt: TGTGCCAGCAGCTTTCCCGACAGGGCTACTGAAGCTTTCTTT
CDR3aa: CASSFPDRATEAFF

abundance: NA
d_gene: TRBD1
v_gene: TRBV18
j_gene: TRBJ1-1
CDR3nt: TGTGCCAGCTCTCAGGGACAGAATGAAGCTTTCTTT
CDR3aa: CASSQGQNEAFF

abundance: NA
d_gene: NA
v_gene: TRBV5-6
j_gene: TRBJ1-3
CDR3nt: TGTGCCAGCAGCTTTTTTCAGGGAAATGGAAACACCATATATTTT
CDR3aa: CASSFFQGNGNTIYF

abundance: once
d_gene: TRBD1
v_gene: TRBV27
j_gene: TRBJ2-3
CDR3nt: TGTGCCAGCAGTTTATCCTGGACAGGGTCAGATACGCAGTATTTT
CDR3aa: CASSLSWTGSDTQYF

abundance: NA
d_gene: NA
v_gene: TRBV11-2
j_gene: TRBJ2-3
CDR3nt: TGTGCCAGCAGCCCGAGCACAGATACGCAGTATTTT
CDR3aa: CASSPSTDTQYF

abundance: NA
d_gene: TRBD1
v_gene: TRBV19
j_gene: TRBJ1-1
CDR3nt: TGTGCCAGTACCCGGGACAGGAACCCTGGGGACACTGAAGCTTTCTTT
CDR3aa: CASTRDRNPGDTEAFF

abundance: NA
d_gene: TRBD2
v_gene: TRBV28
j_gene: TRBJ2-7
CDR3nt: TGTGCCAGCAGTTCGTTCGCGGGAGGCTACGAGCAGTACTTC
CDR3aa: CASSSFAGGYEQYF

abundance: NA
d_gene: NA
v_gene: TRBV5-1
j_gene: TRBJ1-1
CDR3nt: TGCGCCAGCAGCTTGGGCCAGGAGAACACTGAAGCTTTCTTT
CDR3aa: CASSLGQENTEAFF

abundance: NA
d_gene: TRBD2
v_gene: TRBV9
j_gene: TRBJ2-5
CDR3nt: TGTGCCAGCAGCGTAGGACTAGCGGGCGGCCAAGAGACCCAGTACTTC
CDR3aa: CASSVGLAGGQETQYF

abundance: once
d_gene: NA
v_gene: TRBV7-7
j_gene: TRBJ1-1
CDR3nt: TGTGCCAGCAGCTCGAGCACAGGAAGTCGAGCTTTCTTT
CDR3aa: CASSSSTGSRAFF

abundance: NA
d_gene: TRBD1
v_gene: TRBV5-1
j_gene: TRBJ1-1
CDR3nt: TGCGCCAGCAGCTTGGGTCTCGGGACAGCGAACACTGAAGCTTTCTTT
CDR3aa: CASSLGLGTANTEAFF

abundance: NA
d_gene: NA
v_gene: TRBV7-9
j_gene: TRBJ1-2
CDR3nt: TGTGCCAGCAGCTTAGCCGGAGGGCGGGGGGGGAACTATGGCTACACCTTC
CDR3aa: CASSLAGGRGGNYGYTF

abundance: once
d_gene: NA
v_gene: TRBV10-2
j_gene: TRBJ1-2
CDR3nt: TGCGCCAGCAGTCAATATACAGGGTTAAATGGCTACACCTTC
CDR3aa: CASSQYTGLNGYTF

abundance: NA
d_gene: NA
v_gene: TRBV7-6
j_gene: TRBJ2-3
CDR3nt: TGTGCCAGCAGCCTACTTCCTCTAGGAGCAGATACGCAGTATTTT
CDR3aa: CASSLLPLGADTQYF

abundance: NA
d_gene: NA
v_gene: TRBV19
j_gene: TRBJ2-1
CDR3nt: TGTGCCAGTAGTATAGACCTAGCTTCGGGCTCCTACAATGAGCAGTTCTTC
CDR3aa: CASSIDLASGSYNEQFF

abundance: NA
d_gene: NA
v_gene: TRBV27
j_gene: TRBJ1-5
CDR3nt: TGTGCCAGCAGAAGACAGAATAATCAGCCCCAGCATTTT
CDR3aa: CASRRQNNQPQHF

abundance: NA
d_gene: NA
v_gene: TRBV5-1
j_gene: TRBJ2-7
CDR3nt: TGCGCCAGCAGCCCTAACGCCGGGATTAGCTCCTACGAGCAGTACTTC
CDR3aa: CASSPNAGISSYEQYF

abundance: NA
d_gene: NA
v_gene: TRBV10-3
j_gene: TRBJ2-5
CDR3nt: TGTGCCATCAGTGAGTCTAATGGCCCGGCGGGGACCCAGTACTTC
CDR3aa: CAISESNGPAGTQYF

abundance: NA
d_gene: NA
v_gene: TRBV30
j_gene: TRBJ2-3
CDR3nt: TGTGCCTGGAGTGTACGGGCAGATACGCAGTATTTT
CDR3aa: CAWSVRADTQYF

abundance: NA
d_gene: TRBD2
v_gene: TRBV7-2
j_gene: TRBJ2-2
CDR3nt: TGTGCCAGCCCCCCGGGACTAGCGGGAACCGGGGAGCTGTTTTTT
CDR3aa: CASPPGLAGTGELFF

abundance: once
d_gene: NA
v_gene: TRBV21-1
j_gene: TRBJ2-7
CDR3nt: TGTGCCAGCAGGGGACAAAACCACGAGCAGTACTTC
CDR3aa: CASRGQNHEQYF

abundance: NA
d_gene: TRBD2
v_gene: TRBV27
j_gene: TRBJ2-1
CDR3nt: TGTGCCAGCAGTTCCGTTAGCGGGAGTTCCTACAATGAGCAGTTCTTC
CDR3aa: CASSSVSGSSYNEQFF

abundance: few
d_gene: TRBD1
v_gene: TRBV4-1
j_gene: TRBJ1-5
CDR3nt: TGCGCCAGCAGCCTAATAGGGACAGGGATCAATCAGCCCCAGCATTTT
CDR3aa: CASSLIGTGINQPQHF

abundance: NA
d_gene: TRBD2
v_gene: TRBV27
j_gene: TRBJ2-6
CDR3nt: TGTGCCAGCAGTTTAAAAGCGGGAGACCTCTCTGGGGCCAACGTCCTGACTTTC
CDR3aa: CASSLKAGDLSGANVLTF

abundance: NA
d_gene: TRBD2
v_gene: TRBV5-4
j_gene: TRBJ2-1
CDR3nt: TGTGCCAGCAGCCTAAGACTAGCGGGAGGGGGGGATGAGCAGTTCTTC
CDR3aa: CASSLRLAGGGDEQFF

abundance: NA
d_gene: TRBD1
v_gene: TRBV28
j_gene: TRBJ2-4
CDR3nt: TGTGCCAGCAGTTCGGTAGCTAGGACAGGGGAGGACATTCAGTACTTC
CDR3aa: CASSSVARTGEDIQYF

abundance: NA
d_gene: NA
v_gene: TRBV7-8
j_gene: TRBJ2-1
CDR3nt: TGTGCCAGCAGCTTCGGGGAAGTCTACAATGAGCAGTTCTTC
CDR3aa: CASSFGEVYNEQFF

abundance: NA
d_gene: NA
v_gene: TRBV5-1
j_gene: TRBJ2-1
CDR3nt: TGCGCCAGCAGCTTGGCCACAACTAGGAACAATGAGCAGTTCTTC
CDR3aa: CASSLATTRNNEQFF

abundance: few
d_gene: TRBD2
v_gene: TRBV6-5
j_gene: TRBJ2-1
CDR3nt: TGTGCCAGCAGCCCTCTAGGTAGCGGGCTCTATGAGCAGTTCTTC
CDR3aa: CASSPLGSGLYEQFF

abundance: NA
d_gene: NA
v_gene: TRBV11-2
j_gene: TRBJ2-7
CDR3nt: TGTGCCAGCAGCTTAGTTTCGCTGAGGGCCTACGAGCAGTACTTC
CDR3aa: CASSLVSLRAYEQYF

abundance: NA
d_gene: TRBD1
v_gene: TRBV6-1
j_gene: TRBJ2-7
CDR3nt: TGTGCCAGCAGCGACGGACAGGGGCCGAGCGAGCAGTACTTC
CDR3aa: CASSDGQGPSEQYF

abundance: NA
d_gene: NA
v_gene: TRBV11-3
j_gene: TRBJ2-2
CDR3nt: TGTGCCAGCAGCAAATACCCCGAGGACACCGGGGAGCTGTTTTTT
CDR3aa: CASSKYPEDTGELFF

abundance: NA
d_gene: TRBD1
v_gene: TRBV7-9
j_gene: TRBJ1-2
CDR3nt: TGTGCCAGCAGCTTAGCGTACAGGGGGCTAGATGGCTACACCTTC
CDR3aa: CASSLAYRGLDGYTF

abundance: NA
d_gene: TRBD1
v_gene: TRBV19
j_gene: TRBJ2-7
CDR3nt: TGTGCCAGTGGTGTTCAGGGGGCTTTCGAGCAGTACTTC
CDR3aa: CASGVQGAFEQYF

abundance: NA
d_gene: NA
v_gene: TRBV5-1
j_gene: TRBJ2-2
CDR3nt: TGCGCCAGCAGTGCCCAGGGATCGAACACCGGGGAGCTGTTTTTT
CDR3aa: CASSAQGSNTGELFF

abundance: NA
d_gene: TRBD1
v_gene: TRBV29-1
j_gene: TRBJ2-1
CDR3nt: TGCAGCGGTAATCCTACAGGGGGCCGCCTCAATGAGCAGTTCTTC
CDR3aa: CSGNPTGGRLNEQFF

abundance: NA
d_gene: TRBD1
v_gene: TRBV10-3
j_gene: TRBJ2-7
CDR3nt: TGTGCCATCAGGTCCGGGACAGGGGGCTCCTACGAGCAGTACTTC
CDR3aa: CAIRSGTGGSYEQYF

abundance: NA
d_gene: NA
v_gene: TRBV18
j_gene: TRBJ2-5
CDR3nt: TGTGCCAGCTCACGGCTGGGAGGCCTGGGGGAGACCCAGTACTTC
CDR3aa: CASSRLGGLGETQYF

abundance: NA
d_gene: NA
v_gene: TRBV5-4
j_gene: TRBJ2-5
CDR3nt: TGTGCCAGCAGCTTGGAGGGGATCAAACAAGAGACCCAGTACTTC
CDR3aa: CASSLEGIKQETQYF

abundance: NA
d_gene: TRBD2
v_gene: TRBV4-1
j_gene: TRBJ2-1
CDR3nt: TGCGCCAGCAGCCGTGAAAGCCCTAGCGGGACGATAAGCTCCTACAATGAGCAGTTCTTC
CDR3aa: CASSRESPSGTISSYNEQFF

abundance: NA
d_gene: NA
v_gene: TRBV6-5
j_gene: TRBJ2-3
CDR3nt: TGTGCCAGCAGTCCTACGGCAGATACGCAGTATTTT
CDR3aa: CASSPTADTQYF

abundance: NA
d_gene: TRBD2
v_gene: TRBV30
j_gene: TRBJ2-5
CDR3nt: TGTGCCTGGACGGCTAGCGGGGAAGAGACCCAGTACTTC
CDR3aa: CAWTASGEETQYF

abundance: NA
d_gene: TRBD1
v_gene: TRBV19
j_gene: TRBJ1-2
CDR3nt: TGTGCCAGTAGTGTAAGAAGGACAGGTACAAATTCTAACTATGGCTACACCTTC
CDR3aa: CASSVRRTGTNSNYGYTF

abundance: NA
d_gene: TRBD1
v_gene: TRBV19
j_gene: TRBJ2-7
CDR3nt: TGTGCCAGTAGTATCCTTTCGACAGGGGATGCGCAGTACTTC
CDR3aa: CASSILSTGDAQYF

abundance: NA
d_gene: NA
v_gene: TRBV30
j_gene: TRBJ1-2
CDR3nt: TGTGCCTGGAGCTCTCAGGGGCCCTATGGCTACACCTTC
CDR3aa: CAWSSQGPYGYTF

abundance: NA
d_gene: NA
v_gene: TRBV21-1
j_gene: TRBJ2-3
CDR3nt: TGTGCCAGCAGCAAATGGAAGGTTAGGGGAAGGTCAGATACGCAGTATTTT
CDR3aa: CASSKWKVRGRSDTQYF

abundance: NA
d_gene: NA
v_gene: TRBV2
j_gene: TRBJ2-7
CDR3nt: TGTGCCAGCAGTGAACCAATAGGCGGGATCTACGAGCAGTACTTC
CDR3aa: CASSEPIGGIYEQYF

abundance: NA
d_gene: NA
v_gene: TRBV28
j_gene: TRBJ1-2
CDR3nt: TGTGCCAGCAGTTTGGTGGAGGGCGGGAAGGGTGGCTACACCTTC
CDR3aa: CASSLVEGGKGGYTF

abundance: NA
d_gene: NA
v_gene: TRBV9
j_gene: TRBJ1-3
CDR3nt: TGTGCCAGCAGCGTAGAGCGGGGAAACGCTGGAAACACCATATATTTT
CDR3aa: CASSVERGNAGNTIYF

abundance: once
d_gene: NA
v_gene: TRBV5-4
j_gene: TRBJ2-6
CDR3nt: TGTGCCAGCAGCTACTCACAGGGTTCTGGGGCCAACGTCCTGACTTTC
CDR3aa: CASSYSQGSGANVLTF

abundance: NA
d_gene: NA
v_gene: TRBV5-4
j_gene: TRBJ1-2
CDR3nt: TGTGCCAGCAGCTTTGACAGCTATGGCTACACCTTC
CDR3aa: CASSFDSYGYTF